The 23 T cell receptor beta chains below come from one sample, sequenced in a study of T cells in localized non-small cell lung cancer. Generated by immunoSEQ multiplex PCR, the TCRdb table keeps only in-frame clones and is missing some. The repertoire consists of about 41,000 clones, with 65% to 90% occurring once and the leading ten covering almost 8%. This specimen was PBMCs, taken before any cancer treatment. Receptors originate from a man aged 35 to 69 with stage II lung adenocarcinoma.

The chain uses TRBV9 and TRBJ2-7, with D hard to call. Between the trimmed V and J ends, which lost 0 bases and 1 base, there was a span of 5 bases. This CDR3 is 13 amino acids long. Germline values: CDR1 SGDLS, CDR2 YYNGEE. The DNA of the CDR3 is TGTGCCAGCAGCGTAGGCGGATCCTACGAGCAGTACTTC. Its protein product is CASSVGGSYEQYF.

The chain couples TRBV6-5 to TRBJ2-3; 10 nucleotides line up with TRBD2. The V gene's germline CDR1 is MNHEY and CDR2 SVGAGI. The V gene end was trimmed by 7 bases and the J gene end by 7 bases; junction bases not matched to a gene: 8. The CDR3 sequence is 14 residues long. The CDR3 here is CASKGLAGVYTQYF. CDR3 sequence (DNA): TGTGCCAGCAAAGGTCTAGCGGGAGTGTATACGCAGTATTTT.

V and J are TRBV7-9 and TRBJ2-1; 9 bases agree with TRBD2. Losses at the gene ends were 4 bases for V and 8 bases for J; bases not matched to a gene: 6. There are 14 residues in the CDR3. Germline CDR1 and CDR2: SEHNR and FQNEAQ (reference sequence). The CDR3 loop reads CASSSGTSLYEQFF. For the CDR3, the DNA is TGTGCCAGCAGCTCCGGGACTAGCCTTTATGAGCAGTTCTTC.

The chain recombines TRBV6-5 with TRBJ2-7; perhaps TRBD1 as D (5 bases). V dropped 6 bases and J dropped 3 bases, with 15 bases sitting between them. This CDR3 is built from 14 residues. From germline, CDR1 is MNHEY and CDR2 SVGAGI. In DNA form, the CDR3 reads TGTGCCAGCAGGGTCCAGGGATTTATCTACGAGCAGTACTTC. Protein sequence: CASRVQGFIYEQYF.

The chain uses TRBV27 and TRBJ2-7; either TRBD1 or TRBD2 may fit D (5 bases each). The V gene's germline CDR1 is MNHEY and CDR2 SMNVEV (reference sequence). V lost 5 bases and J lost 3, with 20 bases in between. The CDR3 totals 16 residues. The CDR3 loop reads CASSPRGPEGVYEQYF. CDR3 bases: TGTGCCAGCAGTCCCCGGGGACCTGAAGGAGTCTACGAGCAGTACTTC.

The V call is TRBV9, the J call TRBJ2-1, with D perhaps TRBD2 (6 bases). Trimming stripped 3 bases from V and 0 bases from J, with 10 bases between. The CDR3 has 15 amino acids. The germline V gene has CDR1 SGDLS and CDR2 YYNGEE. The CDR3 is CASSAGLSSYNEQFF. For the CDR3, the DNA is TGTGCCAGCAGCGCGGGACTTAGCTCCTACAATGAGCAGTTCTTC. Combining the CDR3 with reference TRBV9 and TRBJ2-1 gives the whole variable domain DSGVTQTPKHLITATGQRVTLRCSPRSGDLSVYWYQQSLDQGLQFLIQYYNGEERAKGNILERFSAQQFPDLHSELNLSSLELGDSALYFCASSAGLSSYNEQFFGPGTRLTVL.

This clone came up a few times. This sequence joins TRBV15 and TRBJ1-5; D gene ambiguous. Deletions cut 2 bases from V and 4 bases from J, with 18 bases between. The V gene's germline CDR1 is LNHNV and CDR2 YYDKDF (reference sequence). CDR3 length equals 17 residues. CDR3 DNA: TGTGCCACCAGCAGAAAGAGTTTAGCCCTGTCAAATCAGCCCCAGCATTTT. Translating gives CATSRKSLALSNQPQHF.

The J gene is TRBJ2-7, the V gene TRBV5-1, with D perhaps being TRBD1 or TRBD2 (5 bases each). Germline CDR1 and CDR2: SGHRS and YFSETQ. The CDR3 totals 14 residues. V was clipped by 4 bases and J by 2 bases, with 13 bases between them. The CDR3 sequence is CASSDRDGAYEQYF. In DNA, the CDR3 is TGCGCCAGCAGCGATCGGGACGGTGCCTACGAGCAGTACTTC.

The chain couples TRBV15 to TRBJ1-4; D is uncertain. From germline, CDR1 is LNHNV and CDR2 YYDKDF (reference sequence). Trimming left V 0 bases short and J 0 bases short, with 8 bases between. There are 16 residues in the CDR3. CDR3 DNA: TGTGCCACCAGCAGAGATTGGAAAGCAACTAATGAAAAACTGTTTTTT. Residues: CATSRDWKATNEKLFF.

J is TRBJ1-2 and V is TRBV19, with TRBD1 matching 7 bases. V dropped 3 bases and J dropped 5; count of bases not matched to a gene: 12. The germline V gene encodes CDR1 LNHDA and CDR2 SQIVND (reference sequence). The CDR3 consists of 16 residues. CDR3 DNA sequence: TGTGCCAGTAGTATGGGCGACAGGGTTAATCTATATGGCTACACCTTC. It yields the protein CASSMGDRVNLYGYTF.

The chain combines TRBV6-1 with TRBJ2-6; weak D call: TRBD2 (6 bases). Germline V lookup: CDR1 MNHNS, CDR2 SASEGT. This CDR3 spans 19 amino acids. Trimming left V 6 bases short and J 2 bases short, with 23 bases between. CDR3 sequence reads: CASRELGYGRTPGANVLTF. The CDR3 DNA is TGTGCCAGCAGGGAACTAGGGTACGGGAGAACCCCTGGGGCCAACGTCCTGACTTTC.

V and J are TRBV29-1 and TRBJ1-4, with D possibly TRBD1 on 5 matching bases. The CDR3 consists of 13 residues. CDR1 and CDR2 (germline): SQVTM, ANQGSEA. V was trimmed by 6 bases and J by 7 bases, leaving 15 bases between them. The CDR3 sequence: CSVGQGSREKLFF. DNA for the CDR3: TGCAGCGTCGGTCAGGGCTCACGTGAAAAACTGTTTTTT. Drawing the rest from reference TRBV29-1 and TRBJ1-4, the complete variable domain is SAVISQKPSRDICQRGTSLTIQCQVDSQVTMMFWYRQQPGQSLTLIATANQGSEATYESGFVIDKFPISRPNLTFSTLTVSNMSPEDSSIYLCSVGQGSREKLFFGSGTQLSVL.

The rearrangement uses TRBV27 and TRBJ2-1; the match to TRBD2 covers 9 bases. Trimming at V came to 6 bases and at J to 4 bases, leaving 7 bases not matched to a gene. The length of the CDR3 is 15 residues. Germline V gives CDR1 MNHEY, CDR2 SMNVEV (reference sequence). The CDR3 loop is CASSTAGGPYNEQFF. The CDR3 nucleotides read TGTGCCAGCAGCACCGCGGGGGGGCCATACAATGAGCAGTTCTTC.

The rearrangement joins TRBV5-5 to TRBJ2-7; D unresolved. Germline CDR1 and CDR2: SGHKS and YYEKEE (reference sequence). The CDR3 sequence is 16 residues long. The germline V and J ends were trimmed by 1 base and 0 bases, with 14 bases remaining between them. The CDR3 region is CASSLISSSPSYEQYF. Written as DNA, the CDR3 is TGTGCCAGCAGCTTGATCAGTTCTAGTCCCTCCTACGAGCAGTACTTC.

V gene TRBV6-6 combines with J gene TRBJ1-2; D uncertain. Per germline, CDR1 MNHNY and CDR2 SVGAGI (reference sequence). Trimming removed 0 bases from V and 8 bases from J, with 10 bases in between. The CDR3 is made up of 13 amino acids. In nucleotides, the CDR3 is TGTGCCAGCAGTTACTCAGGGATCTCGGGCTACACCTTC. It translates to CASSYSGISGYTF.

This clone came up a few times. The rearrangement joins TRBV14 to TRBJ1-1; possibly TRBD1 for D (5 bases). CDR1 is SGHDN and CDR2 is FVKESK in the germline V gene. V dropped 1 base and J dropped 4 bases, with 7 bases sitting between them. The CDR3 covers 13 residues. The CDR3 DNA reads as TGTGCCAGCAGCCAAGGCCAGGGCACTGAAGCTTTCTTT. This translates into CASSQGQGTEAFF.

The rearrangement joins TRBV7-9 to TRBJ1-1; 7 nucleotides agree with TRBD1. Germline V gene sequence: CDR1 SEHNR, CDR2 FQNEAQ (reference sequence). Unmatched junction bases numbered 6, after V lost 5 bases and J lost 0 bases. This CDR3 comprises 15 residues. The DNA for the CDR3 is TGTGCCAGCAGCCCAACAGGGACAGTGAACACTGAAGCTTTCTTT. It encodes CASSPTGTVNTEAFF.

The J gene is TRBJ1-1, the V gene TRBV29-1; tentative D call: TRBD1 (6 bases). Looked up from germline, CDR1 is SQVTM and CDR2 is ANQGSEA. Trimming removed 7 bases from V and 5 bases from J, with 17 bases in between. The CDR3 length is 13 residues. CDR3 residues: CSGLQGGGTEAFF. CDR3 DNA: TGCAGCGGCCTACAGGGCGGGGGAACTGAAGCTTTCTTT.

This chain joins TRBV29-1 and TRBJ1-2; D gene uncertain. The CDR3 has 10 residues. The V end was cut by 7 bases, the J end by 6 bases, with 9 bases between. The germline CDR1 and CDR2 sequences are SQVTM and ANQGSEA. The CDR3 region has the DNA TGCAGCGGTAAAGGAGATGGCTACACCTTC. It yields the protein CSGKGDGYTF.

This clone was seen once. The chain uses TRBV4-1 and TRBJ1-3; D is undetermined. The germline gives CDR1 MGHRA, CDR2 YSYEKL. The CDR3 loop spans 17 amino acids. V lost 0 bases, J lost 0 bases, and 12 bases lay in between. The CDR3 coding sequence is TGCGCCAGCAGCCAAGATCCAGGCTTAAGCTCTGGAAACACCATATATTTT. Amino acids: CASSQDPGLSSGNTIYF.

The V call is TRBV5-1, the J call TRBJ2-3; 12 bases match TRBD2. V trimming: 0 bases; J trimming: 4 bases; junction bases outside the gene matches: 6. The CDR3 length is 17 residues. CDR1 SGHRS and CDR2 YFSETQ come from the germline V gene. CDR3 sequence (DNA): TGCGCCAGCAGCTTGGTACCCCTAGCGGGGGGGGCAGATACGCAGTATTTT. Residues: CASSLVPLAGGADTQYF.

This chain connects TRBV27 to TRBJ2-5; TRBD1 matches at 9 bases. Germline CDR1 and CDR2: MNHEY and SMNVEV (reference sequence). This CDR3 region has 15 residues. V dropped 6 bases and J dropped 3; count of bases not matched to a gene: 8. Written as DNA, the CDR3 is TGTGCCAGCAGGCCCGGACAGGGGAGGAAAGAGACCCAGTACTTC. Translation gives CASRPGQGRKETQYF.

The chain links TRBV7-6 to TRBJ2-1; no firm D call. Per germline, CDR1 SGHVS and CDR2 FNYEAQ. CDR3 length equals 14 residues. Trimming left V 0 bases short and J 9 bases short, with 12 bases between. Here the CDR3 reads CASSLAQRVAEQFF. Here the CDR3 DNA reads TGTGCCAGCAGCTTAGCGCAAAGGGTAGCTGAGCAGTTCTTC.